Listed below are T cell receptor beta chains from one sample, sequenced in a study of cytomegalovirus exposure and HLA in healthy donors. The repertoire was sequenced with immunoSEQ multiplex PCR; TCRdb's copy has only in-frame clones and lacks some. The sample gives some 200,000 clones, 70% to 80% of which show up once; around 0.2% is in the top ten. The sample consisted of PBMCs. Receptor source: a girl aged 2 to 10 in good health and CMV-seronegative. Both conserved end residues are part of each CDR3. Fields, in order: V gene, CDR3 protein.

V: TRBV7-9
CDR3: CASSPERGGRGNTIYF

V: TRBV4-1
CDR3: CASSQDPTGTYGYTF

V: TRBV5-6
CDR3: CASSPRDRPYNEQFF

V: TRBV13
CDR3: CASRVDRYTDTQYF

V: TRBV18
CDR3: CASSPGVYEQYF

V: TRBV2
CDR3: CASGTGQVAIFNQPQHF

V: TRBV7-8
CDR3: CASRDSGGPNEQFF

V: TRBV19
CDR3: CASSIDGPISWRTNEKLFF

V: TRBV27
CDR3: CASSPGGGYGYTF

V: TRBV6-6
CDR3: CASSYSAMPSQETQYF

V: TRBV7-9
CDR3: CASSPGLAGQTGELFF

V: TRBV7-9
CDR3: CASSAATGAGNTIYF

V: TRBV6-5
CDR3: CATTTGPNEKLFF

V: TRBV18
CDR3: CASSSGTGLSGTEAFF

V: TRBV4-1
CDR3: CASSHSRDKGYEQYF

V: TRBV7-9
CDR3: CASSSKSSGSPNEQFF

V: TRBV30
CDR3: CAWGALNTEAFF

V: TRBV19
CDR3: CASSGRASYEQYF

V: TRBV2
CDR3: CASSHGQENTEAFF

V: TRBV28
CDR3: CASSPPGLAGGPWTDTQYF

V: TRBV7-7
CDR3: CASSLAGEWPINEQFF

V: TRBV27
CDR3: CASSSHAGGPVDEQFF

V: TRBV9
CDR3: CASSGMGTGKPEAFF

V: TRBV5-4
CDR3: CASSLGVKTGATEAFF

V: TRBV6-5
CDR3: CASSYLQDGSEKLFF

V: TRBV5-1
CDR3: CASSLAGQGGPSPLHF

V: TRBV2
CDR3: CASSGGLYGYTF

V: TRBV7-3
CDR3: CASSFGGGGYNEQFF

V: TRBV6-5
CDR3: CASSPGMGTEAFF

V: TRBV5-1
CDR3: CASSIGEYRGPAYNEQFF

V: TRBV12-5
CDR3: CASRLNAGTSGNTIYF

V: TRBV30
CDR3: CAWRQKRQVWDTEAFF

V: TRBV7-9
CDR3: CSSSLGTSGIPYEQYF

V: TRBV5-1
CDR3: CASSLGANSYEQYF

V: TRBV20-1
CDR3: CSAARGNTIYF

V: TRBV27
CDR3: CASSLVSGRAFHNEQFF

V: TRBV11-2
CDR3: CASSLVAGGLLDTQYF

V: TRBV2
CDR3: CASRLAGGGGEQFF

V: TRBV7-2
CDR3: CASSHFPGAYNEQFF

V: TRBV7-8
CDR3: CASSLWASEQYF

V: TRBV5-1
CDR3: CASSLGLAGSPTYEQYF

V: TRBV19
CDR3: CASSIGPGQAGSSEAFF

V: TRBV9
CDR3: CASSAYGTSGGAYNEQFF

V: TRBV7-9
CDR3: CSSSLEGQGLNTEAFF

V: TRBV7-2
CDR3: CASSLLSGGALDTQYF

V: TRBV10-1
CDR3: CASSESKGTGSYEQYF

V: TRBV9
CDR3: CASSVGLSGEQYF

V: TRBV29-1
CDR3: CSASNEWNTEAFF

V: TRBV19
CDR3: CASSKLAGVGTGELFF

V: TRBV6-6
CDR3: CASSFRQGGEQYF